The 15 T cell receptor beta chains given below trace back to one sample, sequenced in a study of T cell responses to AZD1222 COVID-19 vaccine. Clones were read by immunoSEQ multiplex PCR, and TCRdb kept only the in-frame ones, dropping some. This sample has 150,000 to 200,000 clones, with more than 75% found just once. This specimen was peripheral blood, taken on day 0 of MenACWY control vaccination. Receptors were obtained from an adult in good health.

The chain employs TRBV5-1 and TRBJ1-1; D not resolved. There are 14 residues in the CDR3. Between the trimmed V and J ends, which lost 0 bases and 10 bases, there was a span of 16 bases. Looked up from germline, CDR1 is SGHRS and CDR2 is YFSETQ. CDR3 amino acids: CASSLDKGGAVAFF. CDR3 DNA: TGCGCCAGCAGCTTGGATAAAGGAGGCGCGGTAGCTTTCTTT.

This clone has only a few counts. V usage is TRBV19 and J usage is TRBJ1-4, with 12 bases fitting TRBD1. V was pared by 1 base and J by 2 bases, with 8 bases of the junction left unmatched. The CDR3 sequence is 19 residues long. The germline gives CDR1 LNHDA, CDR2 SQIVND (reference sequence). Here the CDR3 reads CASSIAHRDRGLTNEKLFF. CDR3 coding DNA: TGTGCCAGTAGTATAGCCCACCGGGACAGGGGGCTGACTAATGAAAAACTGTTTTTT.

The V gene is TRBV5-1, the J gene TRBJ1-3; D not certain. Germline V lookup: CDR1 SGHRS, CDR2 YFSETQ. The V gene lost 2 bases and the J gene lost 0 bases, with 9 bases spanning the gap. The length of the CDR3 is 15 residues. CDR3 DNA: TGCGCCAGCAGCTTCGGCGGTTTCTCTGGAAACACCATATATTTT. Residues: CASSFGGFSGNTIYF.

This rearrangement joins TRBV7-9 to TRBJ2-3, with D hard to call. The V end lost 1 base, the J end lost 2 bases, and 4 bases lay between the germline ends. CDR1 and CDR2 from the germline V gene are SEHNR and FQNEAQ (reference sequence). The CDR3 is made up of 13 amino acids. CDR3 residues: CASSLGPTDTQYF. The CDR3 DNA follows: TGTGCCAGCAGCTTAGGGCCCACAGATACGCAGTATTTT.

This clone showed up just a few times. The chain joins TRBV18 to TRBJ1-1; 7 bases match TRBD1. Germline CDR1 reads KGHSH; CDR2 reads LQKENI. V dropped 2 bases and J dropped 2; count of bases not matched to a gene: 5. CDR3 length: 15 residues. CDR3 residues: CASSPLGQPNTEAFF. DNA of the CDR3: TGTGCCAGCTCACCATTGGGACAGCCAAACACTGAAGCTTTCTTT.

The CDR3 sequence is CASSQDPPGGLGANVLTF. DNA for the CDR3: TGTGCCAGCAGCCAAGATCCCCCAGGGGGTCTGGGGGCCAACGTCCTGACTTTC. This chain joins TRBV4-2 and TRBJ2-6, with 7 bases matching TRBD1. Germline values: CDR1 LGHNA, CDR2 YNFKEQ. This CDR3 has 18 amino acids. The V gene end was trimmed by 0 bases and the J gene end by 4 bases; junction bases not matched to a gene: 9.

The rearrangement uses TRBV9 and TRBJ1-1; 7 nucleotides match TRBD1. V shed 2 bases and J 5 bases; nucleotides not matched to a gene: 3. Germline values: CDR1 SGDLS, CDR2 YYNGEE. The CDR3 length is 13 residues. CDR3 protein: CASSVTGVTEAFF. CDR3 DNA sequence: TGTGCCAGCAGCGTCACAGGGGTGACTGAAGCTTTCTTT. The variable domain in full, with the rest retrieved from reference TRBV9 and TRBJ1-1, is DSGVTQTPKHLITATGQRVTLRCSPRSGDLSVYWYQQSLDQGLQFLIQYYNGEERAKGNILERFSAQQFPDLHSELNLSSLELGDSALYFCASSVTGVTEAFFGQGTRLTVV.

V and J are TRBV10-3 and TRBJ1-1, with D uncertain. In germline, CDR1 is ENHRY, CDR2 SYGVKD. V lost 0 bases, J lost 13 bases, and 9 bases lay in between. This CDR3 region has 11 residues. The DNA of the CDR3 is TGTGCCATCAGTGAGTCTCCCAAAGATTTCTTT. Protein product: CAISESPKDFF.

The V gene is TRBV11-2, the J gene TRBJ2-3, with D perhaps TRBD1 (6 bases). V was trimmed by 6 bases and J by 2 bases, leaving 21 bases between them. CDR3 length equals 17 residues. The V gene's germline CDR1 is SGHAT and CDR2 FQNNGV. The CDR3 reads CASRNRATMAVTDTQYF. The CDR3 bases are TGTGCCAGCAGGAACAGGGCAACGATGGCGGTCACAGATACGCAGTATTTT.

This clone was detected a few times. CDR3 DNA: TGTGCCAGCAGCCCCGGACAGGGGGGCACTGAAGCTTTCTTT. It specifies CASSPGQGGTEAFF. The rearrangement links TRBV3-1 (or the pseudogene TRBV3-2) to TRBJ1-1, with TRBD1 matching over 10 bases. Germline V gene lookup returns CDR1 LGHDT and CDR2 YNNKEL (reference sequence). This CDR3 has 14 residues. Trimming took 4 bases from V and 4 from J; bases not matched to a gene: 3.

The chain uses TRBV2 and TRBJ2-7; 11 bases fit TRBD2. The CDR3 runs 16 residues. The germline gives CDR1 SNHLY, CDR2 FYNNEI. V lost 2 bases, J lost 3 bases, and 6 bases stayed unmatched. The CDR3 DNA reads TGTGCCAGCAGTGAAAGGGGTCTAGCGGGAGGCTACGAGCAGTACTTC. Residues: CASSERGLAGGYEQYF.

This clone was counted a few times. CDR3 loop: CASSQGRPASGNTIYF. CDR3 coding DNA: TGTGCCAGCAGCCAGGGGAGGCCGGCGTCCGGAAACACCATATATTTT. The rearrangement links TRBV7-8 to TRBJ1-3; possibly TRBD1 for D (6 bases). There are 16 residues in the CDR3. The germline V gene encodes CDR1 SGHVS and CDR2 FQNEAQ. V lost 5 bases to trimming and J lost 4 bases, with 18 bases between them.

The V and J genes are TRBV12-3 or TRBV12-4 and TRBJ1-5; no clear D gene. V lost 3 bases, J lost 4 bases, and 4 bases lay in between. The CDR3 has 12 amino acids. Here the CDR3 DNA reads TGTGCCAGCAGTTTCATGAATCAGCCCCAGCATTTT. Amino acids: CASSFMNQPQHF.

V and J are TRBV5-6 and TRBJ2-2, with D tentatively TRBD2 (6 bases). V gave up 5 bases and J gave up 6 bases, with 17 bases separating them. Germline assignment: CDR1 SGHDT and CDR2 YYEEEE. The CDR3 is 15 amino acids. The CDR3 sequence: CASSPAFTSPGELFF. In DNA, the CDR3 is TGTGCCAGCAGTCCGGCCTTTACTAGCCCCGGGGAGCTGTTTTTT.

The chain combines TRBV18 with TRBJ2-6; D may correspond to TRBD1 or TRBD2 (5 bases each). Germline loops: CDR1 KGHSH, CDR2 LQKENI. Between the trimmed V and J ends, which lost 1 base and 2 bases, there was a span of 12 bases. CDR3 length: 17 amino acids. The CDR3 region is CASSPRGVSAGANVLTF. CDR3 DNA: TGTGCCAGCTCACCACGAGGGGTTTCGGCTGGGGCCAACGTCCTGACTTTC. The variable domain in full, with the rest retrieved from reference TRBV18 and TRBJ2-6, is NAGVMQNPRHLVRRRGQEARLRCSPMKGHSHVYWYRQLPEEGLKFMVYLQKENIIDESGMPKERFSAEFPKEGPSILRIQQVVRGDSAAYFCASSPRGVSAGANVLTFGAGSRLTVL.